This T cell receptor (beta chain) came from a study of T cells after yellow fever vaccination. Looking at the study overall: With SMART-Seq v4 Ultra Low Input, the fractions containing low cell numbers were prepared.

Only a few counts were recorded for this clonotype. The antigen is undetermined. TCRdb re-called the 5' RACE reads with MiXCR, one entry per CDR3 protein. The data hold approximately 550,000 distinct CDR3 sequences, with about 19% observed a single time. General study findings and limits: Only a minor proportion of clonotypes was detected across both CD4 and CD8 compartments. Secondary responses were weaker yet peaked faster, day 5 versus 15.

This CDR3 spans 13 amino acids. V lost 3 bases, J lost 6 bases, and 9 bases lay in between. This TCR derives from a man under 40 who received the YFV17D yellow fever vaccine. The rearrangement uses TRBV12-3 or TRBV12-4 and TRBJ2-1; D is unclear. The sequencing here drew on PBMCs, taken 15 days after the yellow fever booster vaccination. The CDR3 loop is CASSFGFRNEQFF. CDR3 nucleotides: TGTGCCAGCAGTTTCGGGTTTCGCAATGAGCAGTTCTTC.